One and the same sample provided the 18 T cell receptor beta chains below, sequenced in a study of T cell changes during pregnancy in multiple sclerosis. Profiling relied on immunoSEQ multiplex PCR, and the TCRdb table lists in-frame clones only, not all of them. This table holds tens of thousands of clones, 89% found once. Specimen: CD4+ T cells from peripheral blood mononuclear cells, collected after pregnancy. All receptors come from a female donor in good health, enrolled as a control in a pregnancy study.

The chain carries TRBV5-4 and TRBJ2-1, with D unresolved. Germline-derived CDR1 and CDR2 are SGHNT and YYREEE (reference sequence). Trimming removed 2 bases from V and 5 bases from J, with 8 bases in between. The CDR3 contains 13 residues. DNA of the CDR3: TGTGCCAGCAGCTTAGAGGCCCACAATGAGCAGTTCTTC. It translates to CASSLEAHNEQFF. The entire variable domain, with the rest obtained from reference TRBV5-4 and TRBJ2-1, is as follows: ETGVTQSPTHLIKTRGQQVTLRCSSQSGHNTVSWYQQALGQGPQFIFQYYREEENGRGNFPPRFSGLQFPNYSSELNVNALELDDSALYLCASSLEAHNEQFFGPGTRLTVL.

This clone was seen only a few times. CDR3 sequence (DNA): TGTGCCAGCAGGCTACAGGGTTACTATGGCTACACCTTC. Protein: CASRLQGYYGYTF. V and J are TRBV6-1 and TRBJ1-2; a weak D match, TRBD1 (6 bases). Germline CDR1 is MNHNS and CDR2 is SASEGT. V dropped 6 bases and J dropped 3 bases, with 11 bases sitting between them. The CDR3 loop spans 13 amino acids.

V usage is TRBV18 and J usage is TRBJ2-1; 8 bases align to TRBD2. Germline values: CDR1 KGHSH, CDR2 LQKENI. The CDR3 spans 15 residues. Germline trimming cut 6 bases from V and 8 bases from J; bases unmatched to any gene: 12. This CDR3 is CASSPTLARGDEQFF. Here the CDR3 DNA reads TGTGCCAGCTCTCCGACACTAGCGCGGGGGGATGAGCAGTTCTTC. The variable domain in full, with the rest retrieved from reference TRBV18 and TRBJ2-1, is NAGVMQNPRHLVRRRGQEARLRCSPMKGHSHVYWYRQLPEEGLKFMVYLQKENIIDESGMPKERFSAEFPKEGPSILRIQQVVRGDSAAYFCASSPTLARGDEQFFGPGTRLTVL.

CDR3 in DNA: TGTGCCAGCAGCTTGCCGGGACAGGGAGGTAACACCATATATTTT. It codes for CASSLPGQGGNTIYF. The rearrangement links TRBV7-8 to TRBJ1-3; 9 bases fit TRBD1. Trimming cost V 3 bases and J 7 bases; bases outside gene matches: 7. The CDR3 extends over 15 amino acids. Germline loops: CDR1 SGHVS, CDR2 FQNEAQ.

V gene TRBV7-8 combines with J gene TRBJ2-7, with 10 bases that match TRBD2. The germline V gene encodes CDR1 SGHVS and CDR2 FQNEAQ. Trimming cost V 6 bases and J 3 bases; bases outside gene matches: 8. This CDR3 is built from 15 residues. CDR3 nucleotide sequence: TGTGCCAGCAGAAGAGGGACTAGCGATATCTACGAGCAGTACTTC. As protein: CASRRGTSDIYEQYF.

The J gene is TRBJ1-2, the V gene TRBV6-4, with a weak D call TRBD1 (5 bases). V was cut by 4 bases and J by 8 bases, with 8 bases left in between. CDR1 and CDR2 from the germline V gene are MRHNA and SNTAGT. This CDR3 region has 11 residues. The CDR3 sequence is CASSGGWGYTF. The CDR3 DNA follows: TGTGCCAGCAGTGGGGGCTGGGGCTACACCTTC.

This clone appeared a few times. V and J are TRBV7-9 and TRBJ1-6, with 7 bases aligning to TRBD1. V lost 8 bases, J lost 10 bases, and 5 bases stayed unmatched. The CDR3 runs to 12 residues. Germline V gives CDR1 SEHNR, CDR2 FQNEAQ (reference sequence). The CDR3 DNA is TGTGCCAGCGGACAGGCGAGATCACCCCTCCACTTT. Translated, it gives CASGQARSPLHF.

This clone occurred once. The chain carries TRBV15 and TRBJ1-6, with 8 bases identical to TRBD1. Germline V lookup: CDR1 LNHNV, CDR2 YYDKDF (reference sequence). The junction had 7 bases not matched to a gene; V was cut back by 11 bases and J by 7 bases. This CDR3 region has 13 residues. This CDR3 reads CAARQGINSPLHF. CDR3 nucleotide sequence: TGTGCCGCGAGACAGGGGATCAATTCACCCCTCCACTTT.

The chain uses TRBV20-1 and TRBJ2-7, with 8 bases fitting TRBD1. This CDR3 is built from 10 residues. With V trimmed by 5 bases and J by 6 bases, 0 bases remained unmatched. CDR1 and CDR2 from the germline V gene are DFQATT and SNEGSKA (reference sequence). CDR3 region: CSAQGAEQYF. Written as DNA, the CDR3 is TGCAGTGCTCAGGGGGCCGAGCAGTACTTC.

V gene TRBV7-2 combines with J gene TRBJ2-5, with 9 bases lining up with TRBD2. V was clipped by 2 bases and J by 1 base; unmatched bases: 2. CDR1 is SGHTA, CDR2 FQGNSA, per germline. This CDR3 contains 15 residues. The CDR3 DNA is TGTGCCAGCAGCTTACAGGGACTAGCCCAAGAGACCCAGTACTTC. This encodes CASSLQGLAQETQYF.

The chain couples TRBV4-1 to TRBJ2-3; 10 nucleotides match TRBD1. Germline CDR1 is MGHRA and CDR2 is YSYEKL. With V trimmed by 4 bases and J by 4 bases, 8 bases remained unmatched. The CDR3 has 16 residues. The CDR3 DNA follows: TGCGCCAGCAGCCCCCTGACAGGGGGCAGGCCAGATACGCAGTATTTT. This sequence encodes CASSPLTGGRPDTQYF.

The chain is built from TRBV6-1 and TRBJ1-2; D is uncertain. Germline loops: CDR1 MNHNS, CDR2 SASEGT. This CDR3 is built from 14 residues. Trimming removed 0 bases from V and 1 base from J, with 6 bases in between. The CDR3 DNA reads as TGTGCCAGCAGTGAAGCGCACAGTAACTATGGCTACACCTTC. Translation: CASSEAHSNYGYTF.

This rearrangement joins TRBV10-3 to TRBJ2-5, with 9 positions matching TRBD1. The CDR3 runs to 14 residues. Unmatched junction bases numbered 12, after V lost 10 bases and J lost 6 bases. CDR1 and CDR2 (germline): ENHRY, SYGVKD. In nucleotides, the CDR3 is TGTGCCACCGGGGACAGGGCCTGGGAGAAGACCCAGTACTTC. Its protein is CATGDRAWEKTQYF.

This chain connects TRBV19 to TRBJ1-1; the D gene is possibly TRBD1 (6 bases). Trimming pared 6 bases from V and 5 bases from J, leaving 19 bases between. This CDR3 comprises 15 residues. The germline gives CDR1 LNHDA, CDR2 SQIVND (reference sequence). The CDR3 nucleotides read TGTGCCAGTAGGCTAGGTGGGGGCGCGGGTACTGAAGCTTTCTTT. Translation gives CASRLGGGAGTEAFF.

The chain links TRBV19 to TRBJ2-3, with D perhaps matching TRBD2 (6 bases). Germline CDR1 and CDR2: LNHDA and SQIVND (reference sequence). The V end lost 4 bases, the J end lost 5 bases, and 16 bases lay between the germline ends. The CDR3 contains 15 residues. The CDR3 nucleotides read TGTGCCAGTAGTAATTCCCGGGGGAGAGAAGATACGCAGTATTTT. This encodes CASSNSRGREDTQYF. The full variable domain, rest sourced from reference TRBV19 and TRBJ2-3, is DGGITQSPKYLFRKEGQNVTLSCEQNLNHDAMYWYRQDPGQGLRLIYYSQIVNDFQKGDIAEGYSVSREKKESFPLTVTSAQKNPTAFYLCASSNSRGREDTQYFGPGTRLTVL.

The chain is built from TRBV7-9 and TRBJ1-1; D ambiguous. CDR3 length: 13 residues. Germline V gene sequence: CDR1 SEHNR, CDR2 FQNEAQ (reference sequence). V gave up 4 bases and J gave up 0 bases, with 6 bases separating them. The CDR3 coding sequence is TGTGCCAGCAGCTCGACAATGAACACTGAAGCTTTCTTT. Translated: CASSSTMNTEAFF.

In this sample, this clone turned up once. The gene calls are TRBV7-9 and TRBJ1-5, with D uncertain. Germline V gene lookup returns CDR1 SEHNR and CDR2 FQNEAQ (reference sequence). V lost 1 base and J lost 3, with 10 bases in between. This CDR3 has 15 amino acids. CDR3 nucleotide sequence: TGTGCCAGCAGCTTAGGTGGCGGCGACAATCAGCCCCAGCATTTT. It encodes CASSLGGGDNQPQHF. The whole variable domain, remainder taken from reference TRBV7-9 and TRBJ1-5, is DTGVSQNPRHKITKRGQNVTFRCDPISEHNRLYWYRQTLGQGPEFLTYFQNEAQLEKSRLLSDRFSAERPKGSFSTLEIQRTEQGDSAMYLCASSLGGGDNQPQHFGDGTRLSIL.

This clone was counted once. The J gene is TRBJ1-5, the V gene TRBV7-2; TRBD1 aligns across 8 bases. The J segment lost 7 bases and the V segment lost 2 bases, leaving 4 bases of the junction unmatched. The CDR3 covers 14 residues. The germline gives CDR1 SGHTA, CDR2 FQGNSA. CDR3 bases: TGTGCCAGCAGCTTAAAGGCAGGGGGCCAGCCCCAGCATTTT. It encodes CASSLKAGGQPQHF.